The present entry profiles one TCR beta chain with its context. Antigen specificity is unknown. The entry originates in a study of OX40 agonist ivuxolimab in advanced cancers. Study-level background: Patients received the agonistic anti-OX40 (CD134) antibody ivuxolimab.

Points from the study as a whole: Average numbers of expanded clones were greater in CD8+ T cells than in CD4+.

Assay: immunoSEQ multiplex PCR; the TCRdb copy retains only in-frame clones and omits some. The sample lists tens of thousands of clones, roughly nine tenths occurring once. Germline CDR1 is ENHRY and CDR2 is SYGVKD. This CDR3 is built from 16 residues. The V gene end was trimmed by 6 bases and the J gene end by 3 bases; junction bases not matched to a gene: 11. The chain uses TRBV10-3 and TRBJ2-1, with 7 bases fitting TRBD1. This sequence was found in an adult with an advanced solid tumor such as melanoma, head and neck, liver or kidney cancer. This specimen was CD4+ or CD8+ T cells sorted from blood, taken in a trial of the OX40 agonist ivuxolimab. Here the CDR3 DNA reads TGTGCCATCAGAGAAGCCGGGACAGAACACTACAATGAGCAGTTCTTC. Amino acids: CAIREAGTEHYNEQFF.